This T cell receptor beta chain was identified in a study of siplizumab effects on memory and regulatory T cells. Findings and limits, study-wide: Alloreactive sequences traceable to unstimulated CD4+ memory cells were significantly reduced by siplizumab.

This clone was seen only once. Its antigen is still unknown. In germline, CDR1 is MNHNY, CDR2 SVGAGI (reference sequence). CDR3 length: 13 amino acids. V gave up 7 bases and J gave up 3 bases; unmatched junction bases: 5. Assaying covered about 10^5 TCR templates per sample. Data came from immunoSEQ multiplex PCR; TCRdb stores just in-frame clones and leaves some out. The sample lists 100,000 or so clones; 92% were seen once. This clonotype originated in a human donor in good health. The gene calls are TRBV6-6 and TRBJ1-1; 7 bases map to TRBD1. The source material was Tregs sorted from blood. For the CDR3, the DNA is TGTGCCAGCAACCGACAGGGATACACTGAAGCTTTCTTT. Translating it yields CASNRQGYTEAFF.